This T cell receptor beta chain was recovered during a study of blood T cell repertoires in COVID-19. About the study: Sample material is recorded as cDNA or gDNA derived from T cells, B-cell-depleted T cells, or PBMCs.

This CDR3 comprises 14 residues. J was trimmed by 7 bases and V by 3 bases; bases with no gene match: 4. CDR1 is SGHVS, CDR2 FQNEAQ, per germline. Libraries were prepared by immunoSEQ multiplex PCR; TCRdb keeps only in-frame clonotypes and omits some of them. The table includes about 390,000 clones, around nine tenths detected once. The sequence was collected from a woman aged 45 to 65 who had recovered from COVID-19. Material for sequencing was PBMCs or T cells enriched from blood (not recorded which). The V and J genes are TRBV7-8 and TRBJ1-5, with 9 bases lining up with TRBD1. The CDR3 DNA reads as TGTGCCAGCAGCTTCACAGGGGGCAGGCAGCCCCAGCATTTT. Its translation is CASSFTGGRQPQHF.